The clone carrying this T cell receptor (beta chain) was observed a few times. Trimming left V 0 bases short and J 7 bases short, with 11 bases between. The length of the CDR3 is 14 residues. Per germline, CDR1 SGHRS and CDR2 YFSETQ. Each CDR3 protein gets one entry after TCRdb re-called the RT-PCR reads with MiXCR. Of fewer than 700,000 distinct CDR3 sequences in the sample, roughly 13% were seen once. These data come from a study of response to subunit inactivated influenza vaccine. The input for sequencing was PBMCs from blood, taken 35 to 45 days after vaccination. The J gene is TRBJ2-1, the V gene TRBV5-1; the D is unclear. The TCR originated in a middle-aged man who received an inactivated influenza vaccine. In nucleotides, the CDR3 is TGCGCCAGCAGCTTGGTGTCGGATGGGAATGAGCAGTTCTTC. This codes for CASSLVSDGNEQFF. Full variable domain (outside the CDR3, taken from reference TRBV5-1 and TRBJ2-1): KAGVTQTPRYLIKTRGQQVTLSCSPISGHRSVSWYQQTPGQGLQFLFEYFSETQRNKGNFPGRFSGRQFSNSRSEMNVSTLELGDSALYLCASSLVSDGNEQFFGPGTRLTVL.